A single sample is the source of the 8 T cell receptor beta chains below, sequenced in a study of T-cell memory formation after mild COVID-19. TCRdb reprocessed the 5' RACE reads via MiXCR and lists one record per CDR3 protein. The sample has over 350,000 distinct CDR3 sequences; around a sixth are singletons. The sequenced sample consisted of PBMCs or a T cell subset sorted from them (not recorded which). These receptors were taken from a man aged 18 to 30 who had mild COVID-19 (a few samples of this study predate the infection). Cell type and time point are not known.

V usage is TRBV11-3 and J usage is TRBJ2-1, with 8 bases matching TRBD2. The V gene's germline CDR1 is SGHNT and CDR2 YENEEA. The CDR3 loop spans 15 amino acids. J gave up 2 bases and V 5 bases, and 5 bases lay outside the gene matches. The CDR3 sequence is CASSARGGPYNEQFF. CDR3 sequence (DNA): TGTGCCAGCAGCGCCCGGGGGGGGCCCTACAATGAGCAGTTCTTC.

The rearrangement uses TRBV9 and TRBJ2-4, with TRBD1 matching over 10 bases. The CDR3 spans 21 residues. The germline V gene encodes CDR1 SGDLS and CDR2 YYNGEE. Germline trimming cut 0 bases from V and 9 bases from J; bases unmatched to any gene: 24. CDR3 residues: CASSVATGGTGEAFEQGIQYF. The CDR3 bases are TGTGCCAGCAGCGTAGCTACGGGGGGGACAGGGGAAGCTTTTGAGCAGGGCATTCAGTACTTC.

The chain recombines TRBV20-1 with TRBJ2-1; D unclear. The CDR3 totals 12 residues. V dropped 0 bases and J dropped 9 bases, with 9 bases sitting between them. Germline loops: CDR1 DFQATT, CDR2 SNEGSKA (reference sequence). For the CDR3, the DNA is TGCAGTGCTAGAGATCAGGCGGCTGAGCAGTTCTTC. Residues: CSARDQAAEQFF.

The chain links TRBV6-2 or TRBV6-3 to TRBJ2-5; D remains ambiguous. Germline V gives CDR1 MNHEY, CDR2 SVGEGT. This CDR3 region has 12 residues. Trimming removed 8 bases at V and 8 bases at J, with 15 bases between. DNA of the CDR3: TGTGCCAGCTGTGACCCCCTGGGCACCCAGTACTTC. Its translation is CASCDPLGTQYF.

This clonotype was seen at least ten times. V usage is TRBV5-1 and J usage is TRBJ2-3; 7 nucleotides line up with TRBD2. Germline loops: CDR1 SGHRS, CDR2 YFSETQ. This CDR3 has 13 amino acids. J gave up 4 bases and V 7 bases, and 6 bases lay outside the gene matches. The CDR3 region is CASGASGADTQYF. The CDR3 region has the DNA TGCGCCAGCGGGGCTAGCGGTGCAGATACGCAGTATTTT.

This clonotype was observed a few times. This chain links TRBV5-5 with TRBJ2-5, with 7 nucleotides matching TRBD2. The CDR3 is 15 amino acids. V trimming: 0 bases; J trimming: 3 bases; junction bases outside the gene matches: 5. CDR1 SGHKS and CDR2 YYEKEE come from the germline V gene (reference sequence). The CDR3 loop reads CASSLGAGVKETQYF. In DNA, the CDR3 is TGTGCCAGCAGCTTGGGGGCGGGGGTGAAAGAGACCCAGTACTTC.

This clonotype turned up a few times. The chain employs TRBV7-9 and TRBJ2-3; 10 positions agree with TRBD2. This CDR3 spans 15 amino acids. The germline gives CDR1 SEHNR, CDR2 FQNEAQ (reference sequence). V was clipped by 3 bases and J by 9 bases; unmatched bases: 9. The chain's CDR3 is CASSLTLAGEGTQYF. The DNA for the CDR3 is TGTGCCAGCAGCTTGACCCTAGCGGGGGAGGGCACGCAGTATTTT.

In its sample, this clonotype was seen a few times. V gene TRBV12-3 or TRBV12-4 combines with J gene TRBJ1-1; D is possibly TRBD1 (5 bases). V was pared by 7 bases and J by 9 bases, with 15 bases between. The CDR3 has 12 amino acids. The CDR3 is CASTQTPGQAFF. The CDR3 DNA reads TGTGCCAGCACTCAAACCCCAGGGCAAGCTTTCTTT.